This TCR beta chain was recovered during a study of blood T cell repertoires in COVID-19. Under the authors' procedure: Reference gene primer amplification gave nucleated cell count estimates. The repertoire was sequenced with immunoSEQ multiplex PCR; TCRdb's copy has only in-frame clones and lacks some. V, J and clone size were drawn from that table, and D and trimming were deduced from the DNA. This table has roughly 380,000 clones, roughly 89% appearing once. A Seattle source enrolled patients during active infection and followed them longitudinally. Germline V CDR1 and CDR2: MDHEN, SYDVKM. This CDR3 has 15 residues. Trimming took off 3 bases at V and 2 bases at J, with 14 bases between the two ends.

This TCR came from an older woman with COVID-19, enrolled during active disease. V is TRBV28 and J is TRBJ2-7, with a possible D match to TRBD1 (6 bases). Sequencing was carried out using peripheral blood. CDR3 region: CASSFAGASTYEQYF. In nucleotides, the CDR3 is TGTGCCAGCAGTTTCGCAGGGGCTTCCACCTACGAGCAGTACTTC. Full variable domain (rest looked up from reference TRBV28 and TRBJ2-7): DVKVTQSSRYLVKRTGEKVFLECVQDMDHENMFWYRQDPGLGLRLIYFSYDVKMKEKGDIPEGYSVSREKKERFSLILESASTNQTSMYLCASSFAGASTYEQYFGPGTRLTVT.